Listed below are T cell receptor beta chains from one sample, sequenced in a study of T-cell memory formation after mild COVID-19. TCRdb recomputed calls from the 5' RACE reads with MiXCR, one row per CDR3 protein. Found here are more than 300,000 distinct CDR3 sequences, 12% to 15% of them singletons; the top ten hold approximately 22%. The specimen sequenced was PBMCs or a T cell subset sorted from them (not recorded which). The receptors were gathered from a man younger than 30 who had mild COVID-19 (a few samples of this study predate the infection). Cell type and time point are not known. Each CDR3 is given without its conserved first and last residue.

>TRBJ2-1|TRBV5-1
ASSFGGAGDEQF
>TRBJ2-2|TRBV5-1
ASSLRQGLAGELF
>TRBJ2-5|TRBV2
ASRAGTFSQETQY
>TRBJ2-5|TRBV3-1
ASKGKETQY
>TRBJ2-2|TRBV12-3/TRBV12-4
ASSLGAWELF
>TRBJ2-5|TRBV7-9
ASSLPQGLETQY
>TRBJ1-6|TRBV20-1
SAGMGANSPLH
>TRBJ2-5|TRBV2
GAGGQETQY
>TRBJ2-1|TRBV5-1
ASSLGRGYYNEQF
>TRBJ2-2|TRBV7-9
ASSFLGQGTGELF
>TRBJ1-4|TRBV20-1
SARQGEAGEKLF
>TRBJ2-3|TRBV6-4
ASSELAGRTDTQY
>TRBJ1-5|TRBV20-1
SASGGVNQPQH